Below, one TCR beta chain is given with its context. The entry originates in a study of graft-versus-host responses after intestinal transplantation. Clones were sequenced by immunoSEQ multiplex PCR, and TCRdb holds only the in-frame ones, with some missing. This sample has about 25,000 clones, with under 45% found just once. Investigators plated some 200,000 CFSE-labeled responder cells together with some 200,000 irradiated stimulator cells labeled with violet dye. Trimming pared 6 bases from V and 4 bases from J, leaving 12 bases between. Per germline, CDR1 MNHNS and CDR2 SASEGT. This CDR3 spans 13 amino acids.

This receptor was obtained from a human patient who received an intestinal transplant. The specimen was alloreactive CD4+ T cells from a mixed lymphocyte reaction culture, collected before intestinal transplant. Subset denoted: CFSE-low proliferating T cells sorted from approximately 6-day pre-transplant mixed lymphocyte reaction (GvH or HvG direction). The rearrangement links TRBV6-1 to TRBJ1-2; the D is unclear. The CDR3 nucleotides are TGTGCCAGCAGGCCAGGAGGATCCTATGGCTACACCTTC. It is translated as CASRPGGSYGYTF.